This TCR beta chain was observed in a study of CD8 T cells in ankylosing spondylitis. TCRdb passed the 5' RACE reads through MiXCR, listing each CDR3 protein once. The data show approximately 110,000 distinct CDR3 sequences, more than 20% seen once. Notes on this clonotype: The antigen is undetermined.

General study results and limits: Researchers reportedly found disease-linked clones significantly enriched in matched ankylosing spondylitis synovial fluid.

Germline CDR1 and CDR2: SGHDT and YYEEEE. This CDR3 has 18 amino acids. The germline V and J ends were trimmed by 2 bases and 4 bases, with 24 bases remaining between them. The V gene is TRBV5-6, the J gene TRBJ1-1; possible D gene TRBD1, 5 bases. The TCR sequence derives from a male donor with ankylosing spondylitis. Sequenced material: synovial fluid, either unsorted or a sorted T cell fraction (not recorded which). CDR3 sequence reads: CASSLGFKGMARGTEAFF. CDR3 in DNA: TGTGCCAGCAGCTTAGGGTTCAAGGGGATGGCTAGAGGCACTGAAGCTTTCTTT.